The 30 T cell receptor beta chains below were found in one sample sequenced in a study of T cells in lung cancer brain metastases. The repertoire was sequenced with immunoSEQ multiplex PCR; TCRdb's copy has only in-frame clones and lacks some. This table has several thousand clones, 84% appearing once. Sequencing was performed on tumor tissue from the primary lung tumor. The receptors derive from a woman aged 50 to 60 with non-small cell lung cancer.

This clone appeared a few times. The CDR3 protein is CASSSIQAGTQYF. CDR3 bases: TGTGCCAGCAGCTCGATTCAAGCCGGGACCCAGTACTTC. The chain joins TRBV7-8 to TRBJ2-5; D is unclear. CDR1 is SGHVS, CDR2 FQNEAQ, per germline. There are 13 residues in the CDR3. Trimming removed 4 bases from V and 7 bases from J, with 13 bases in between.

This clone was observed once. The gene calls are TRBV9 and TRBJ2-5; possible D gene TRBD2, 6 bases. V lost 2 bases and J lost 4, with 15 bases in between. Germline V gives CDR1 SGDLS, CDR2 YYNGEE. There are 15 residues in the CDR3. CDR3 in DNA: TGTGCCAGCAGCGTGGGGGGTCCTCAGGGAGAGACCCAGTACTTC. Its translation: CASSVGGPQGETQYF.

CDR3 in amino acids: CASSIYGTKSYEQYF. The CDR3 nucleotides are TGTGCCAGTAGTATCTACGGGACGAAATCCTACGAGCAGTACTTC. V and J are TRBV19 and TRBJ2-7; D may match TRBD1 or TRBD2 (5 bases each). Germline V gene lookup returns CDR1 LNHDA and CDR2 SQIVND (reference sequence). The CDR3 is 15 amino acids. V dropped 3 bases and J dropped 1 base, with 13 bases sitting between them.

The chain uses TRBV6-1 and TRBJ1-1; TRBD1 aligns across 8 bases. This CDR3 comprises 15 residues. Trimming at V came to 4 bases and at J to 5 bases, leaving 9 bases not matched to a gene. Germline V gives CDR1 MNHNS, CDR2 SASEGT. This CDR3 reads CASSVTGDSGTEAFF. CDR3 DNA: TGTGCCAGCAGTGTGACAGGGGACTCGGGGACTGAAGCTTTCTTT.

V is TRBV2 and J is TRBJ2-2, with a weak D call TRBD1 (6 bases). Between the trimmed V and J ends, which lost 6 bases and 1 base, there was a span of 12 bases. The CDR3 covers 15 residues. CDR1 is SNHLY, CDR2 FYNNEI, per germline. CDR3 nucleotides: TGTGCCAGCAGGCTTGAGGACAGGAACACCGGGGAGCTGTTTTTT. Its translation: CASRLEDRNTGELFF.

The chain joins TRBV9 to TRBJ1-2; D unresolved. CDR1 and CDR2 (germline): SGDLS, YYNGEE. V lost 3 bases to trimming and J lost 4 bases, with 16 bases between them. This CDR3 is built from 15 residues. The CDR3 coding sequence is TGTGCCAGCAGCGGTCAAACTGACGGACGCTATGGCTACACCTTC. Encoded protein: CASSGQTDGRYGYTF.

The rearrangement links TRBV7-2 to TRBJ2-7, with D hard to call. The CDR3 has 11 residues. Looked up from germline, CDR1 is SGHTA and CDR2 is FQGNSA. The ends were cut back, 3 bases at V and 8 bases at J, with 8 bases in the middle. The CDR3: CASSFRLKQYF. The DNA for the CDR3 is TGTGCCAGCAGCTTTCGTCTCAAGCAGTACTTC.

J is TRBJ1-3 and V is TRBV5-1; TRBD1 might be the D (5 bases). The germline V and J ends were trimmed by 4 bases and 0 bases, with 17 bases remaining between them. This CDR3 region has 17 residues. Germline V lookup: CDR1 SGHRS, CDR2 YFSETQ. CDR3 loop: CASSITGTFSSGNTIYF. The CDR3 DNA follows: TGCGCCAGCAGCATAACCGGGACCTTCAGCTCTGGAAACACCATATATTTT.

The count of this clone is one. CDR3 sequence: CASSRGDRGHGGYTF. In DNA form, the CDR3 reads TGTGCCAGCAGCCGCGGGGACAGGGGGCATGGTGGCTACACCTTC. J is TRBJ1-2 and V is TRBV13; 12 bases fit TRBD1. The germline gives CDR1 PRHDT, CDR2 FYEKMQ (reference sequence). Trimming removed 5 bases from V and 7 bases from J; junction bases left unmatched: 8. The CDR3 has 15 residues.

The chain is built from TRBV19 and TRBJ1-4; TRBD1 aligns across 7 bases. The CDR3 has 15 residues. V shed 4 bases, J shed 0 bases, and the junction held 2 bases outside the gene matches. Germline-derived CDR1 and CDR2 are LNHDA and SQIVND (reference sequence). The CDR3 protein is CASSTGTATNEKLFF. The CDR3, as DNA: TGTGCCAGTAGTACCGGGACAGCAACTAATGAAAAACTGTTTTTT.

With regard to this clone: A much more abundant neighbour one base away suggests this may be a read error. The J gene is TRBJ1-2, the V gene TRBV30; D remains ambiguous. The CDR3 sequence is 13 residues long. The ends were cut back, 4 bases at V and 0 bases at J, with 9 bases in the middle. Germline lookup yields CDR1 GTSNPN and CDR2 SVGIG (reference sequence). The CDR3 protein is CAWTSDSNYGYTF. The CDR3 bases are TGTGCCTGGACGTCGGATTCTAACTATGGCTACACCTTC.

The J gene is TRBJ2-3, the V gene TRBV6-4, with D possibly being TRBD2 (5 bases). V lost 0 bases to trimming and J lost 1 base, with 11 bases between them. CDR3 length: 16 residues. The V gene's germline CDR1 is MRHNA and CDR2 SNTAGT. The CDR3 protein is CASSDSGGSGTDTQYF. CDR3 nucleotide sequence: TGTGCCAGCAGTGACTCAGGAGGCTCTGGCACAGATACGCAGTATTTT.

This clone was recorded a few times. The chain employs TRBV18 and TRBJ2-1; 7 bases are shared with TRBD1. This CDR3 contains 15 residues. Trimming took 3 bases from V and 4 from J; bases not matched to a gene: 6. Per germline, CDR1 KGHSH and CDR2 LQKENI. Here the CDR3 reads CASSPMGQLYNEQFF. The CDR3 DNA is TGTGCCAGCTCACCGATGGGACAGCTATACAATGAGCAGTTCTTC. The whole variable domain, remainder taken from reference TRBV18 and TRBJ2-1, is NAGVMQNPRHLVRRRGQEARLRCSPMKGHSHVYWYRQLPEEGLKFMVYLQKENIIDESGMPKERFSAEFPKEGPSILRIQQVVRGDSAAYFCASSPMGQLYNEQFFGPGTRLTVL.

The V call is TRBV30, the J call TRBJ2-5; D is unclear. CDR1 GTSNPN and CDR2 SVGIG come from the germline V gene (reference sequence). The CDR3 loop spans 11 amino acids. The V end was cut by 4 bases, the J end by 3 bases, with 6 bases between. The CDR3 reads CAWMAEETQYF. DNA for the CDR3: TGTGCCTGGATGGCGGAAGAGACCCAGTACTTC.

The rearrangement joins TRBV7-8 to TRBJ2-6; D unclear. Germline CDR1 SGHVS, CDR2 FQNEAQ. The CDR3 covers 15 residues. The germline V and J ends were trimmed by 3 bases and 1 base, with 7 bases remaining between them. The CDR3 DNA reads TGTGCCAGCAGCTTGAGGCGATCTGGGGCCAACGTCCTGACTTTC. It is translated as CASSLRRSGANVLTF.

V is TRBV30 and J is TRBJ1-5; no clear D. CDR1 is GTSNPN, CDR2 SVGIG, per germline (reference sequence). V shed 2 bases and J shed 3 bases, with 5 bases lying between them. This CDR3 has 12 amino acids. Here the CDR3 reads CAWSSYNQPQHF. In DNA form, the CDR3 reads TGTGCCTGGAGTTCCTACAATCAGCCCCAGCATTTT. The variable domain in full, completed from reference TRBV30 and TRBJ1-5, reads SQTIHQWPATLVQPVGSPLSLECTVEGTSNPNLYWYRQAAGRGLQLLFYSVGIGQISSEVPQNLSASRPQDRQFILSSKKLLLSDSGFYLCAWSSYNQPQHFGDGTRLSIL.

The CDR3 region is CAWGTGYREPQHF. The CDR3 DNA follows: TGTGCCTGGGGGACGGGTTATCGGGAACCCCAGCATTTT. The chain is built from TRBV30 and TRBJ1-5; D is perhaps TRBD1 (5 bases). The CDR3 totals 13 residues. V lost 5 bases and J 10 bases, leaving 18 bases between the germline ends. The V gene's germline CDR1 is GTSNPN and CDR2 SVGIG (reference sequence).

The V gene is TRBV5-1, the J gene TRBJ2-1; the D is unclear. From germline, CDR1 is SGHRS and CDR2 YFSETQ. V lost 3 bases and J 8 bases, leaving 15 bases between the germline ends. There are 14 residues in the CDR3. The CDR3 DNA reads as TGCGCCAGCAGCTCCGGTTCGGGCATATATGAGCAGTTCTTC. As protein: CASSSGSGIYEQFF.

The chain links TRBV2 to TRBJ1-1; no clear D gene. CDR1 and CDR2 from the germline V gene are SNHLY and FYNNEI. The CDR3 is made up of 13 amino acids. Deletions cut 5 bases from V and 4 bases from J, with 11 bases between. The CDR3 region is CASSSYRVTEAFF. CDR3 sequence (DNA): TGTGCCAGCAGTTCCTATAGGGTCACTGAAGCTTTCTTT.

The V gene is TRBV5-1, the J gene TRBJ1-3; TRBD1 aligns across 10 bases. J lost 0 bases, V lost 0 bases, and 9 bases had no gene match. The length of the CDR3 is 19 residues. Germline CDR1 reads SGHRS; CDR2 reads YFSETQ. CDR3 in DNA: TGCGCCAGCAGCTTGGTAGGGACAGGGGTCTACAGCTCTGGAAACACCATATATTTT. Residues: CASSLVGTGVYSSGNTIYF.

The V gene is TRBV6-5, the J gene TRBJ2-2; 7 bases match TRBD1. CDR1 MNHEY and CDR2 SVGAGI come from the germline V gene. CDR3 length: 15 residues. Unmatched junction bases numbered 6, after V lost 2 bases and J lost 6 bases. The CDR3: CASSYRDSGAGELFF. The CDR3 bases are TGTGCCAGCAGTTACCGGGACAGTGGGGCCGGGGAGCTGTTTTTT.

This chain joins TRBV5-1 and TRBJ2-5, with D unclear. The CDR3 runs 12 residues. Looked up from germline, CDR1 is SGHRS and CDR2 is YFSETQ. Deletions cut 1 base from V and 5 bases from J, with 6 bases between. In DNA form, the CDR3 reads TGCGCCAGCAGCTTGATCGGGGAGACCCAGTACTTC. Translation: CASSLIGETQYF.

Details on this clone: Other DNA sequences in this sample translate to the same CDR3. The chain joins TRBV5-4 to TRBJ2-1; D remains ambiguous. V was trimmed by 0 bases and J by 8 bases, leaving 18 bases between them. This CDR3 region has 16 residues. The V gene's germline CDR1 is SGHNT and CDR2 YYREEE (reference sequence). This CDR3 reads CASSLEPLLGGDEQFF. The CDR3 DNA reads as TGTGCCAGCAGCTTGGAACCCTTATTGGGCGGCGATGAGCAGTTCTTC.

The chain has TRBV28 and TRBJ2-5; D not certain. Germline values: CDR1 MDHEN, CDR2 SYDVKM. The CDR3 is 16 amino acids. Trimming shortened V by 2 bases and J by 5 bases, and 18 bases separated the two germline ends. The CDR3 region has the DNA TGTGCCAGCAGTTTAACCTATGGACCGCCGTCCGAGACCCAGTACTTC. This sequence encodes CASSLTYGPPSETQYF.

The gene calls are TRBV5-5 and TRBJ2-1; no definite D call. The length of the CDR3 is 14 residues. Trimming took off 0 bases at V and 7 bases at J, with 11 bases between the two ends. The germline CDR1 and CDR2 sequences are SGHKS and YYEKEE (reference sequence). The CDR3 coding sequence is TGTGCCAGCAGCTTGGTAGGGTTGGGGAATGAGCAGTTCTTC. Residues: CASSLVGLGNEQFF.

The chain uses TRBV5-1 and TRBJ2-5; D uncertain. The CDR3 sequence is 14 residues long. V was pared by 0 bases and J by 2 bases, with 8 bases between. Germline CDR1 reads SGHRS; CDR2 reads YFSETQ. For the CDR3, the DNA is TGCGCCAGCAGCTTGGGCCTACCTCAAGAGACCCAGTACTTC. Protein product: CASSLGLPQETQYF.

V gene TRBV9 combines with J gene TRBJ2-1, with a weak D call TRBD2 (7 bases). V was shortened by 2 bases and J by 7 bases, with 22 bases between the two germline ends. The length of the CDR3 is 17 residues. Germline assignment: CDR1 SGDLS and CDR2 YYNGEE. The CDR3: CASSVQVGAGVLNEQFF. In DNA, the CDR3 is TGTGCCAGCAGCGTCCAGGTGGGGGCGGGAGTTTTGAATGAGCAGTTCTTC.

The chain is built from TRBV30 and TRBJ1-3; a possible D gene is TRBD1 (5 bases). The germline V gene encodes CDR1 GTSNPN and CDR2 SVGIG (reference sequence). The CDR3 consists of 14 residues. Trimming stripped 4 bases from V and 9 bases from J, with 19 bases between. Here the CDR3 reads CAWTTPAQGSTIYF. As DNA, the CDR3 is TGTGCCTGGACCACACCAGCTCAGGGTAGCACCATATATTTT.

The chain recombines TRBV7-6 with TRBJ1-3; no clear D gene. Between the trimmed V and J ends, which lost 0 bases and 2 bases, there was a span of 11 bases. The CDR3 extends over 16 amino acids. Germline V gene sequence: CDR1 SGHVS, CDR2 FNYEAQ. CDR3 coding DNA: TGTGCCAGCAGCTTAGCGGGGAGTAGGGCTGGAAACACCATATATTTT. It yields the protein CASSLAGSRAGNTIYF.

This clone was picked up a small number of times. The V and J genes are TRBV5-6 and TRBJ1-2, with a weak D call TRBD1 (6 bases). This CDR3 spans 14 amino acids. CDR1 is SGHDT, CDR2 YYEEEE, per germline. Trimming shortened V by 4 bases and J by 2 bases, and 12 bases separated the two germline ends. DNA for the CDR3: TGTGCCAGCAGCAGGGGACACCTAAACTATGGCTACACCTTC. Translated: CASSRGHLNYGYTF.